The 10 T cell receptor beta chains presented below share a single source sample, sequenced in a study of glioma-infiltrating T cells. Using RNA template, CDR3s of TCR alpha and beta were amplified with iRepertoire arm-PCR. TCRdb itself ran the multiplex PCR reads through MiXCR, one entry per CDR3 protein. The sample consists of approximately 89,000 distinct CDR3 sequences, about 23% of them appearing once. Source material: glioma tissue, nonneoplastic brain tissue, or PBMCs (not recorded which). These TCRs come from a human donor with low-grade glioma or glioblastoma, undergoing nonglioma brain surgery, or in good health (not recorded which).

This clonotype was counted at least ten times. The chain carries TRBV19 and TRBJ1-2; no reliable D call. V was cut by 1 base and J by 2 bases, with 8 bases left in between. The CDR3 is 14 amino acids. Germline-derived CDR1 and CDR2 are LNHDA and SQIVND (reference sequence). The CDR3 spells CASSIGNTNYGYTF. The CDR3 DNA follows: TGTGCCAGTAGTATAGGGAACACCAACTATGGCTACACCTTC. Full variable domain (missing parts from reference TRBV19 and TRBJ1-2): DGGITQSPKYLFRKEGQNVTLSCEQNLNHDAMYWYRQDPGQGLRLIYYSQIVNDFQKGDIAEGYSVSREKKESFPLTVTSAQKNPTAFYLCASSIGNTNYGYTFGSGTRLTVV.

The chain recombines TRBV19 with TRBJ2-7; TRBD1 might be the D (5 bases). The CDR3 is 14 amino acids. Germline V lookup: CDR1 LNHDA, CDR2 SQIVND (reference sequence). Deletions cut 3 bases from V and 5 bases from J, with 14 bases between. DNA of the CDR3: TGTGCCAGTAGTATTCGACAGCCACCCCACGAGCAGTACTTC. Translating gives CASSIRQPPHEQYF.

This clonotype was detected only a few times. V usage is TRBV7-2 and J usage is TRBJ1-2; D is undetermined. This CDR3 is built from 15 residues. Germline V gene data show CDR1 as SGHTA and CDR2 as FQGNSA. Trimming cost V 5 bases and J 4 bases, with 17 bases left between them. In DNA, the CDR3 is TGTGCCAGCAGCCCCCGGGCGGATTTCAGCTATGGCTACACCTTC. As protein: CASSPRADFSYGYTF.

This clonotype was recorded at least ten times. The chain has TRBV2 and TRBJ1-5, with D uncertain. The CDR3 runs to 14 residues. Looked up from germline, CDR1 is SNHLY and CDR2 is FYNNEI. V was cut by 2 bases and J by 3 bases, with 8 bases left in between. The DNA for the CDR3 is TGTGCCAGCAGTGAAACACGGACCAATCAGCCCCAGCATTTT. It translates to CASSETRTNQPQHF. Variable domain in full (rest from reference TRBV2 and TRBJ1-5): EPEVTQTPSHQVTQMGQEVILRCVPISNHLYFYWYRQILGQKVEFLVSFYNNEISEKSEIFDDQFSVERPDGSNFTLKIRSTKLEDSAMYFCASSETRTNQPQHFGDGTRLSIL.

Of note for this clonotype: One end of the junction fails to match germline, which may point to a read error. The CDR3 DNA is TGTGCCGGCAGCACCCCAATCCGGGATTATAGCACAGATACGCAGTATTTT. As protein: CAGSTPIRDYSTDTQYF. The chain combines TRBV9 with TRBJ2-3; D is possibly TRBD2 (5 bases). The length of the CDR3 is 17 residues. CDR1 is SGDLS, CDR2 YYNGEE, per germline. Using reference TRBV9 and TRBJ2-3 for the parts outside the CDR3, the full variable domain is DSGVTQTPKHLITATGQRVTLRCSPRSGDLSVYWYQQSLDQGLQFLIQYYNGEERAKGNILERFSAQQFPDLHSELNLSSLELGDSALYFCAGSTPIRDYSTDTQYFGPGTRLTVL.

Many counts were recorded for this clonotype. This chain links TRBV12-3 or TRBV12-4 with TRBJ1-5; D possibly corresponds to TRBD1 (5 bases). The CDR3 is 13 amino acids. The germline V and J ends were trimmed by 6 bases and 1 base, with 7 bases remaining between them. CDR3 protein: CASSAGSNQPQHF. The DNA of the CDR3 is TGTGCCAGCAGCGCAGGGAGCAATCAGCCCCAGCATTTT.

The V call is TRBV27, the J call TRBJ2-1, with D tentatively TRBD2 (6 bases). V was pared by 5 bases and J by 9 bases, with 29 bases between. CDR1 is MNHEY and CDR2 is SMNVEV in the germline V gene (reference sequence). The CDR3 has 18 residues. The CDR3 coding sequence is TGTGCCAGCAGTCCCATTGGGATAAAGGGAGGAAGGCGTAGTGAGCAGTTCTTC. Its protein product is CASSPIGIKGGRRSEQFF.

There are many counts of this clonotype. The chain couples TRBV5-4 to TRBJ1-1; 7 nucleotides agree with TRBD1. This CDR3 has 13 amino acids. V lost 10 bases and J lost 1; bases outside the gene matches: 7. Looked up from germline, CDR1 is SGHNT and CDR2 is YYREEE (reference sequence). CDR3 region: CASQGMGNTEAFF. The DNA of the CDR3 is TGTGCCTCACAGGGGATGGGGAACACTGAAGCTTTCTTT.

This clonotype was observed at least ten times. The rearrangement joins TRBV4-1 to TRBJ1-5; D remains ambiguous. Germline assignment: CDR1 MGHRA and CDR2 YSYEKL. The CDR3 runs to 16 residues. V was cut by 0 bases and J by 4 bases, with 13 bases left in between. This chain's CDR3 is CASSQESHDDNQPQHF. In DNA form, the CDR3 reads TGCGCCAGCAGCCAAGAGTCCCACGATGATAATCAGCCCCAGCATTTT.

This clonotype was detected many times. The genes are TRBV2 and TRBJ1-5; tentative D call: TRBD1 (5 bases). Per germline, CDR1 SNHLY and CDR2 FYNNEI. CDR3 length: 13 residues. Trimming pared 4 bases from V and 4 bases from J, leaving 8 bases between. The DNA for the CDR3 is TGTGCCAGCAGTGTGGAGGGGAATCAGCCCCAGCATTTT. Translated, it gives CASSVEGNQPQHF.